A selection of T cell receptor beta chains follows, all from one sample in a study of cytomegalovirus exposure and HLA in healthy donors. Profiled with immunoSEQ multiplex PCR; TCRdb holds only in-frame clones, not every one. The table lists fewer than 85,000 clones, about 80% of them singletons, with around 3.5% in the top ten. Material for sequencing was PBMCs. The receptors were gathered from a man in his forties in good health and CMV-seronegative. The CDR3 runs from the conserved cysteine through the conserved F or W. Each record gives: V gene, J gene, clone size, D gene, CDR3 protein, CDR3 DNA. The D gene is left open where the match is weak. Clone size is not always given. Where it is, it says once, few, many or a class for expanded clones.

TRBV27	TRBJ2-7	.	.	CASSLPGSYEQYF	TGTGCCAGCAGTTTACCAGGGTCCTACGAGCAGTACTTC
TRBV15	TRBJ2-6	.	TRBD2	CATSRGGGPGANVLTF	TGTGCCACCAGCAGAGGGGGAGGGCCTGGGGCCAACGTCCTGACTTTC
TRBV5-1	TRBJ2-1	.	TRBD2	CASSPTSPFYNEQFF	TGCGCCAGCAGTCCGACTAGCCCCTTCTACAATGAGCAGTTCTTC
TRBV5-1	TRBJ1-2	.	.	CASSLGGQREYGYTF	TGCGCCAGCAGCTTGGGCGGACAGAGAGAATATGGCTACACCTTC
TRBV27	TRBJ1-5	.	TRBD1	CASSWTGPGNQPQHF	TGTGCCAGCAGTTGGACAGGGCCGGGCAATCAGCCCCAGCATTTT
TRBV6-6	TRBJ2-1	.	TRBD2	CASTLAGGYNEQFF	TGTGCCAGCACCCTAGCGGGGGGTTACAATGAGCAGTTCTTC
TRBV7-9	TRBJ1-1	.	.	CSSSPDGFGNTEAFF	TGTTCCAGCAGCCCAGACGGGTTTGGGAACACTGAAGCTTTCTTT
TRBV6-5	TRBJ2-7	.	TRBD2	CASSLYGGGAYEQYF	TGTGCCAGCAGTCTCTATGGCGGGGGGGCCTACGAGCAGTACTTC
TRBV7-6	TRBJ2-3	once	.	CASSLGGQGTDTQYF	TGTGCCAGCAGCTTAGGTGGGCAGGGCACAGATACGCAGTATTTT
TRBV30	TRBJ1-6	.	TRBD1	CAQRDRVYNSPLHF	TGTGCCCAGCGGGACAGGGTCTATAATTCACCCCTCCACTTT
TRBV29-1	TRBJ2-7	.	.	CSVGKGHSSYEQYF	TGCAGCGTAGGTAAAGGACACAGCTCCTACGAGCAGTACTTC
TRBV7-8	TRBJ1-1	.	.	CASSLAEGNTEAFF	TGTGCCAGCAGCTTAGCGGAGGGAAACACTGAAGCTTTCTTT
TRBV10-2	TRBJ1-5	.	TRBD1	CASRRTGTGDQPQHF	TGCGCCAGCAGGAGGACCGGGACAGGGGATCAGCCCCAGCATTTT
TRBV27	TRBJ2-3	.	TRBD2	CASSTRTSGGATDTQYF	TGTGCCAGCAGTACACGGACTAGCGGGGGGGCAACAGATACGCAGTATTTT
TRBV28	TRBJ1-5	.	TRBD1	CASRGTGNQPQHF	TGTGCCAGCAGGGGGACAGGGAACCAGCCCCAGCATTTT
TRBV5-1	TRBJ2-2	.	TRBD1	CASSLGPETGGTGELFF	TGCGCCAGCAGCTTGGGTCCGGAGACAGGGGGTACCGGGGAGCTGTTTTTT
TRBV11-2	TRBJ1-1	.	.	CASSRTETEAFF	TGTGCCAGCAGCCGGACTGAAACCGAAGCTTTCTTT
TRBV5-1	TRBJ2-1	.	.	CASSSVGVDEQFF	TGCGCCAGCAGCTCTGTGGGAGTGGATGAGCAGTTCTTC
TRBV10-2	TRBJ1-2	.	TRBD1	CASRQTGIGYGYTF	TGCGCCAGCAGGCAGACAGGGATTGGATATGGCTACACCTTC
TRBV5-5	TRBJ2-2	few	TRBD2	CASGPYGLAGGTGELFF	TGTGCCAGCGGCCCCTACGGGCTAGCGGGGGGCACCGGGGAGCTGTTTTTT
TRBV7-2	TRBJ2-1	.	.	CASSLSRTTNEQFF	TGTGCCAGCAGCTTATCTCGGACTACGAATGAGCAGTTCTTC
TRBV7-2	TRBJ2-5	.	.	CASRLGLGRTQYF	TGTGCCAGCAGGTTGGGACTGGGACGGACCCAGTACTTC
TRBV5-1	TRBJ2-7	once	.	CASSLVGSSYEQYF	TGCGCCAGCAGCTTGGTAGGGAGCTCCTACGAGCAGTACTTC
TRBV4-1	TRBJ2-1	.	TRBD2	CASSQDKRVAGAHYNEQFF	TGCGCCAGCAGCCAAGACAAGAGAGTAGCGGGGGCCCATTACAATGAGCAGTTCTTC
TRBV7-6	TRBJ2-3	.	.	CASSHESGIGDTQYF	TGTGCCAGCAGCCATGAATCAGGGATAGGAGATACGCAGTATTTT
TRBV28	TRBJ1-1	.	.	CASSSPHALSKAFF	TGTGCCAGCAGTTCCCCCCATGCCCTTAGTAAAGCTTTCTTT
TRBV19	TRBJ1-2	once	TRBD1	CASSFGQGLSPRYGYTF	TGTGCCAGTAGTTTTGGACAGGGGCTATCGCCGCGCTATGGCTACACCTTC
TRBV7-2	TRBJ1-2	.	.	CASSSTFNGYTF	TGTGCCAGCAGCTCAACATTCAATGGCTACACCTTC
TRBV10-2	TRBJ1-5	.	TRBD1	CASTQTGLGSNQPQHF	TGCGCCAGCACCCAGACAGGGTTGGGGAGCAATCAGCCCCAGCATTTT
TRBV27	TRBJ1-5	.	TRBD1	CASSRSRQGGNQPQHF	TGTGCCAGCAGTCGTTCACGACAGGGTGGCAATCAGCCCCAGCATTTT
TRBV4-3	TRBJ2-7	once	TRBD1	CASSQERGDSSYEQYF	TGCGCCAGCAGCCAAGAGAGAGGGGACAGCTCCTACGAGCAGTACTTC
TRBV29-1	TRBJ1-2	once	.	CSLEDRRNLAGYGYTF	TGCAGCCTTGAAGATCGCCGAAACCTGGCAGGCTATGGCTACACCTTC
TRBV6-5	TRBJ2-5	.	.	CASRDRRETQYF	TGTGCCAGCAGGGACAGACGAGAGACCCAGTACTTC
TRBV5-1	TRBJ2-5	.	TRBD2	CASRGLAGGRANQETQYF	TGCGCCAGCAGGGGACTAGCGGGGGGGAGAGCGAACCAAGAGACCCAGTACTTC
TRBV7-9	TRBJ1-2	few	TRBD1	CSSSPGGLGPPSNGYTF	TGTTCCAGCAGCCCAGGGGGTTTGGGACCACCTTCGAACGGCTACACCTTC
TRBV7-9	TRBJ2-7	few	.	CASSSGVQSSYEQYF	TGTGCCAGCAGCTCAGGGGTCCAGAGCTCCTACGAGCAGTACTTC
TRBV25-1	TRBJ2-7	.	TRBD1	CAKPGRDRGSHEQYF	TGTGCCAAGCCGGGCCGGGACAGGGGGTCCCACGAGCAGTACTTC
TRBV7-7	TRBJ1-1	.	.	CASSLVGEGGNTEAFF	TGTGCTAGCAGCTTAGTGGGGGAGGGCGGGAACACTGAAGCTTTCTTT
TRBV7-7	TRBJ2-5	.	.	CASSTGTYQETQYF	TGTGCTAGCAGTACAGGGACGTACCAAGAGACCCAGTACTTC
TRBV9	TRBJ2-1	once	TRBD2	CASSVVAGGDNEQFF	TGTGCCAGCAGCGTAGTGGCGGGGGGGGACAATGAGCAGTTCTTC
TRBV4-1	TRBJ2-3	.	TRBD2	CASSQEIPPPAGGLGDTQYF	TGCGCCAGCAGCCAAGAAATCCCCCCTCCGGCGGGGGGGCTCGGAGATACGCAGTATTTT
TRBV7-9	TRBJ1-5	.	.	CASSLGPGKQPQHF	TGTGCCAGCAGCTTAGGCCCAGGGAAACAGCCCCAGCATTTT
TRBV4-2	TRBJ2-7	.	.	CASSQDEEISYEQYF	TGTGCCAGCAGCCAAGACGAGGAGATCTCCTACGAGCAGTACTTC
TRBV19	TRBJ2-7	.	.	CASSIKGASYEQYF	TGTGCCAGTAGTATTAAAGGGGCAAGCTACGAGCAGTACTTC
TRBV27	TRBJ2-3	few	.	CASSLRIQGYQDTQYF	TGTGCCAGCAGTTTACGAATACAGGGCTACCAAGATACGCAGTATTTT
TRBV27	TRBJ2-7	many	.	CASSPGQGGYEQYF	TGTGCCAGCAGTCCAGGACAGGGAGGGTACGAGCAGTACTTC
TRBV11-3	TRBJ2-2	.	TRBD2	CASSLARGGSTGELFF	TGTGCCAGCAGCTTAGCTCGGGGGGGATCCACCGGGGAGCTGTTTTTT
TRBV18	TRBJ2-3	once	.	CASSHPTQGPDTQYF	TGTGCCAGCTCACACCCCACACAGGGCCCAGATACGCAGTATTTT
TRBV27	TRBJ1-3	.	.	CASSPAQGNTIYF	TGTGCCAGCAGTCCCGCACAGGGAAACACCATATATTTT
TRBV9	TRBJ1-5	few	.	CASSVAGGNQPQHF	TGTGCCAGCAGCGTAGCAGGGGGCAATCAGCCCCAGCATTTT
TRBV6-5	TRBJ1-2	.	.	CASSMDKNYGYPF	TGTGCCAGCAGCATGGACAAGAACTATGGCTACCCCTTC
TRBV10-1	TRBJ1-4	.	.	CASSDRENEKLFF	TGCGCCAGCAGTGACCGAGAAAACGAAAAACTGTTTTTT
TRBV19	TRBJ1-6	.	.	CASRDSNSPLHF	TGTGCCAGCCGGGACTCTAATTCACCCCTCCACTTT
TRBV7-8	TRBJ1-1	.	TRBD1	CASSLVQGAGTEAFF	TGTGCCAGCAGCTTAGTCCAGGGGGCTGGGACTGAAGCTTTCTTT
TRBV7-2	TRBJ1-2	.	TRBD1	CASILDRVGYGYTF	TGTGCCAGCATCTTGGACAGGGTGGGCTATGGCTACACCTTC
TRBV29-1	TRBJ1-1	.	.	CSGQMNTEAFF	TGCAGCGGCCAGATGAACACTGAAGCTTTCTTT
TRBV19	TRBJ1-2	.	.	CASSISAGAEVSYGYTF	TGTGCCAGTAGTATTAGCGCAGGGGCCGAGGTCTCCTATGGCTACACCTTC